A single sample is the source of the 19 T cell receptor beta chains below, sequenced in a study of T cells in Graves' hyperthyroidism and ophthalmopathy. TCR beta CDR3 region amplification was performed from RNA transcripts. First-round RT-PCR with HTBI primers amplified the TCR CDR3 region. TCRdb reanalysed the multiplex PCR reads using MiXCR and keeps one entry per CDR3 protein. The sample shows roughly 49,000 distinct CDR3 sequences, about 54% of them seen only once. The source material was peripheral blood or thyroid tissue (not recorded which). Source of these receptors: a man between 18 and 35 years old with Graves' hyperthyroidism.

The chain joins TRBV5-1 to TRBJ2-7; TRBD2 might be the D (5 bases). The ends were cut back, 4 bases at V and 6 bases at J, with 14 bases in the middle. From germline, CDR1 is SGHRS and CDR2 YFSETQ. CDR3 length: 13 amino acids. The CDR3 DNA is TGCGCCAGCAGCCCGGGAAGCACCTCCGAGCAGTACTTC. Amino acids: CASSPGSTSEQYF.

The chain uses TRBV10-3 and TRBJ2-7; TRBD1 agrees at 7 bases. Germline CDR1 ENHRY, CDR2 SYGVKD. With 10 bases clipped from V and 2 bases from J, the junction kept 2 bases outside the gene matches. The CDR3 loop spans 11 amino acids. The CDR3 DNA follows: TGTGCCACCGGGACAGCCTACGAGCAGTACTTC. This encodes CATGTAYEQYF.

The V call is TRBV7-2, the J call TRBJ1-2; 8 bases align to TRBD1. Germline trimming cut 6 bases from V and 8 bases from J; bases unmatched to any gene: 14. CDR1 and CDR2 (germline): SGHTA, FQGNSA. The CDR3 has 15 residues. The CDR3 spells CASSVQGQGPGGYTF. The CDR3 nucleotides read TGTGCCAGCAGTGTACAAGGACAGGGCCCGGGGGGCTACACCTTC.

The chain carries TRBV7-8 and TRBJ1-5; the D gene is possibly TRBD1 (5 bases). The V end was cut by 1 base, the J end by 0 bases, with 7 bases between. The length of the CDR3 is 15 residues. Germline lookup yields CDR1 SGHVS and CDR2 FQNEAQ. The CDR3 coding sequence is TGTGCCAGCAGCTTAGGGGACGGTAGCAATCAGCCCCAGCATTTT. Amino acid sequence: CASSLGDGSNQPQHF.

This clonotype has only a few counts. A read error may explain this, as a much larger clone is one base away. The V call is TRBV6-6, the J call TRBJ2-7; 9 nucleotides match TRBD1. V gave up 4 bases and J gave up 6 bases; unmatched junction bases: 13. The CDR3 totals 16 residues. The germline gives CDR1 MNHNY, CDR2 SVGAGI (reference sequence). The CDR3 region has the DNA TGTGCCAGCAGTTGGGGGACAGGGCTTTTATTTGGCGAGCAGTACTTC. Its translation: CASSWGTGLLFGEQYF.

The chain joins TRBV10-3 to TRBJ1-5; D possibly corresponds to TRBD1 (5 bases). Trimming stripped 10 bases from V and 0 bases from J, with 13 bases between. Germline values: CDR1 ENHRY, CDR2 SYGVKD. This CDR3 comprises 14 residues. The CDR3 region is CATGGKYSNQPQHF. The CDR3 DNA reads TGTGCCACCGGGGGGAAGTATAGCAATCAGCCCCAGCATTTT.

Comment on this clonotype: A read error is possible here, since a much larger clone lies one base away. This chain uses TRBV5-1 with TRBJ2-3; D may be TRBD2 (5 bases). CDR1 is SGHRS, CDR2 YFSETQ, per germline. This CDR3 has 17 residues. Deletions cut 5 bases from V and 6 bases from J, with 25 bases between. The CDR3: CASRPRPSNGEVDTQYF. The CDR3 DNA reads TGCGCCAGCAGACCCCGGCCGTCTAACGGGGAAGTTGATACGCAGTATTTT.

In its sample, this clonotype was seen once. The V gene is TRBV7-2, the J gene TRBJ2-7, with D tentatively TRBD1 (5 bases). The CDR3 has 13 residues. Trimming took 5 bases from V and 6 from J, leaving 14 bases between them. The germline CDR1 and CDR2 sequences are SGHTA and FQGNSA. The CDR3 sequence: CASSLPGLREQYF. CDR3 DNA sequence: TGTGCCAGCAGCCTCCCAGGGTTACGCGAGCAGTACTTC.

This clonotype came up a few times. The chain couples TRBV4-1 to TRBJ2-3, with 8 bases fitting TRBD1. The CDR3 contains 17 residues. V shed 3 bases and J 7 bases; nucleotides not matched to a gene: 15. Germline V gene lookup returns CDR1 MGHRA and CDR2 YSYEKL. This CDR3 reads CASSQNTRDRPGYTQYF. CDR3 nucleotides: TGCGCCAGCAGCCAGAACACCCGGGACAGGCCCGGATATACGCAGTATTTT.

In regard to this clonotype: With a much larger clone just one base away, this may be a read error. The chain couples TRBV6-6 to TRBJ1-5, with a tentative D call TRBD1 (5 bases). This CDR3 region has 15 residues. Germline V gene lookup returns CDR1 MNHNY and CDR2 SVGAGI (reference sequence). The V and J ends lost 0 bases and 0 bases respectively, with 6 bases between them. For the CDR3, the DNA is TGTGCCAGCAGTTACTCAGGACATAGCAATCAGCCCCAGCATTTT. It yields the protein CASSYSGHSNQPQHF.

This clonotype was seen ten or more times. The rearrangement links TRBV7-2 to TRBJ2-7; 7 nucleotides align to TRBD1. J lost 4 bases, V lost 2 bases, and 14 bases had no gene match. The germline gives CDR1 SGHTA, CDR2 FQGNSA. The CDR3 covers 17 residues. The CDR3 DNA sequence: TGTGCCAGCAGCTTAAGCGTCGGGACAGTCGTACTTTACGAGCAGTACTTC. Translation gives CASSLSVGTVVLYEQYF.

The chain joins TRBV20-1 to TRBJ2-5; 7 bases fit TRBD2. Per the germline V gene, CDR1 is DFQATT and CDR2 is SNEGSKA (reference sequence). Trimming removed 5 bases from V and 0 bases from J; junction bases left unmatched: 12. The CDR3 extends over 16 amino acids. The chain's CDR3 is CSAGQGGMNYQETQYF. The CDR3 nucleotides read TGCAGTGCTGGCCAGGGAGGGATGAATTACCAAGAGACCCAGTACTTC.

The rearrangement joins TRBV6-2 or TRBV6-3 to TRBJ1-6; D gene unclear. Germline V gives CDR1 MNHEY, CDR2 SVGEGT. V shed 5 bases and J shed 7 bases, with 9 bases lying between them. This CDR3 has 13 residues. DNA for the CDR3: TGTGCCAGCAGTCCGGCCCCGAATTCACCCCTCCACTTT. It specifies CASSPAPNSPLHF.

This clonotype came up many times. The chain links TRBV25-1 to TRBJ2-2, with 10 positions matching TRBD2. V lost 4 bases, J lost 4 bases, and 6 bases stayed unmatched. The CDR3 totals 16 residues. CDR1 is MGHDK, CDR2 SYGVNS, per germline. The CDR3, as DNA: TGTGCCAGCAGTGTTAGGACTAGCGGAACCACCGGGGAGCTGTTTTTT. Amino acids: CASSVRTSGTTGELFF.

V gene TRBV29-1 combines with J gene TRBJ1-4, with 11 bases lining up with TRBD1. The CDR3 is made up of 15 amino acids. Germline assignment: CDR1 SQVTM and CDR2 ANQGSEA. The trim removed 6 bases at V and 6 bases at J, leaving 9 bases unmatched. CDR3 protein: CSVGRDRGTYEKLFF. The DNA of the CDR3 is TGCAGCGTGGGCCGGGACAGGGGGACGTATGAAAAACTGTTTTTT. Drawing the rest from reference TRBV29-1 and TRBJ1-4, the complete variable domain is SAVISQKPSRDICQRGTSLTIQCQVDSQVTMMFWYRQQPGQSLTLIATANQGSEATYESGFVIDKFPISRPNLTFSTLTVSNMSPEDSSIYLCSVGRDRGTYEKLFFGSGTQLSVL.

The CDR3 bases are TGCGCCAGCACCCCGGTCCCTCCAAAGACACCCCTCCACTTT. Translated, it gives CASTPVPPKTPLHF. V gene TRBV10-2 combines with J gene TRBJ1-6; no clear D. This CDR3 region has 14 residues. V lost 7 bases and J lost 11, with 18 bases in between. Germline V gene lookup returns CDR1 WSHSY and CDR2 SAAADI.

The DNA for the CDR3 is TGCAGCGAACGGACAGGGCGGTTTGGGGAGACCCAGTACTTC. Its translation: CSERTGRFGETQYF. V usage is TRBV29-1 and J usage is TRBJ2-5; 8 bases agree with TRBD1. V gave up 7 bases and J gave up 5 bases; unmatched junction bases: 12. Germline V gene data show CDR1 as SQVTM and CDR2 as ANQGSEA. The CDR3 is 14 amino acids. Filled out from reference TRBV29-1 and TRBJ2-5, the complete variable domain reads SAVISQKPSRDICQRGTSLTIQCQVDSQVTMMFWYRQQPGQSLTLIATANQGSEATYESGFVIDKFPISRPNLTFSTLTVSNMSPEDSSIYLCSERTGRFGETQYFGPGTRLLVL.

This rearrangement joins TRBV20-1 to TRBJ2-7, with 8 bases aligning to TRBD1. V shed 2 bases and J 7 bases; nucleotides not matched to a gene: 4. The V gene's germline CDR1 is DFQATT and CDR2 SNEGSKA (reference sequence). The CDR3 is made up of 12 amino acids. The CDR3 DNA reads as TGCAGTGCTAGACAGGGGGCGCATGAGCAGTACTTC. Its protein is CSARQGAHEQYF.

The V call is TRBV9, the J call TRBJ2-5, with 10 bases identical to TRBD1. This CDR3 spans 15 amino acids. V gave up 2 bases and J gave up 5 bases; unmatched junction bases: 6. The germline V gene encodes CDR1 SGDLS and CDR2 YYNGEE. The CDR3 coding sequence is TGTGCCAGCAGCGTGGGGACAGGGGTTGGGGAGACCCAGTACTTC. Translation gives CASSVGTGVGETQYF.